The TCR beta chain under discussion was sequenced for a study of T cell responses to AZD1222 COVID-19 vaccine. The assay was immunoSEQ multiplex PCR, and TCRdb's table has in-frame clones only and misses some. This sample has some 97,000 clones, with 87% found just once. Germline V gene sequence: CDR1 SGHVS, CDR2 FQNEAQ. V lost 5 bases and J 4 bases, leaving 14 bases between the germline ends. This CDR3 is 14 amino acids long. The chain joins TRBV7-8 to TRBJ1-2, with TRBD1 as a possible D gene (6 bases). The sequences come from peripheral blood, collected on day 0 of AZD1222 vaccination. The sequence came from an adult in good health. The DNA of the CDR3 is TGTGCCAGCAGCCGCCAGCAGGGGAGCTATGGCTACACCTTC. This sequence encodes CASSRQQGSYGYTF.